This T cell receptor beta chain was captured in a study of blood T cell repertoires in COVID-19 (TCRdb year 2020). Regarding the complete study: Samples from collaborators originated in the United States, Italy and Spain and spanned both the acute and convalescent phases of COVID-19. The prospective study material was composed of cDNA or gDNA derived from T cells, B-cell-depleted T cells, or PBMCs. The dataset comprised deeply sampled blood TCRbeta repertoires from subjects exposed to, actively infected with, or recovered from COVID-19. A freely available public database, intended as a resource for researchers studying the immune response to SARS-CoV-2, is where the repertoires were released. Samples came from the ongoing ImmuneRACE study (first 160 participants) plus 1,254 subjects from 6 global collaborators. Nearly every sample came with metadata listing a de-identified subject ID, COVID-19 status, age in years and sex. Where HLA class I and class II types were available, the types were taken from metadata supplied by the sample provider, not from assay-based typing.

In its sample, this clone was seen a few times. The clone's antigen remains unknown. Base quality data are lacking; no much larger clone is found one base away. The collaborating institutions used their own protocols to collect whole blood in K2EDTA tubes. Collaborator samples were shipped for TCRbeta analysis as frozen whole blood, isolated PBMCs, or DNA extracted from either sample type. TCRbeta CDR3 regions were amplified from genomic DNA by means of the immunoSEQ Assay, a bias-controlled multiplex PCR. The paper's processing steps were these. The number of nucleated cells in each sample was estimated by amplification of reference gene primers within the assay. To quantify the absolute abundance of each unique TCRbeta CDR3 rearrangement, sequence reads were collapsed and filtered. For each sample, productive Simpson clonality was calculated as the square root of Simpson's diversity index across productive rearrangements. TCRdb took over this immuneACCESS table, retaining in-frame rearrangements with V and J assigned. Such tables are incomplete; in checked studies, under half of the missing clones stem from an unresolved V gene, and the remainder is unexplained. The V and J calls and clone size were taken over from that table, and D and trimming were inferred from the DNA. The sample includes 220,000 or so clones, with more than 65% observed a single time. The ten top clones hold around 2% of the sample.

Broader findings and caveats from the paper: The amount of clinical and demographic metadata varied by source and participant and was provided uncurated.

Per the germline V gene, SNHLY is the CDR1 and FYNNEI is the CDR2. The CDR3 contains 14 residues, cysteine and phenylalanine counted. Only CDR3 DNA is held: 42 bases, read in frame from base 1. Trimming takes 7 bases off V and 4 bases off J; junction bases not matched to a gene: 9. The specimen sequenced was peripheral blood. The V and J genes are TRBV2 and TRBJ1-2, with TRBD1 matching 7 junction bases. The origin of this receptor is a woman aged 60 to 75 with acute or convalescent COVID-19. The bases read TGTGCCAGCACCAAAGGAGGACAGGCCTATGGCTACACCTTC. Translated, this is CASTKGGQAYGYTF.